This section outlines one TCR beta chain sequence together with its context. Its specificity is unknown. Profiling relied on immunoSEQ multiplex PCR, and the TCRdb table lists in-frame clones only, not all of them. The sample lists roughly 400,000 clones, about nine tenths occurring once. Treatment noted: 19 received Ad26.COV2.S at low or high dose, single or two shots; roughly 5 received placebo; per-sample allocation not given. Samples were taken on day 63 after the first vaccine or placebo injection. The CDR3 runs to 15 residues. The V gene end was trimmed by 4 bases and the J gene end by 3 bases; junction bases not matched to a gene: 7. CDR1 SGHTS and CDR2 YDEGEE come from the germline V gene. These data are taken from a study of Ad26.COV2.S vaccination and SARS-CoV-2 variants. Overall study: Dosing was one shot or two shots 56 days apart. Study-wide results and caveats: Reported findings describe substantial breadth in spike-specific CD8+ and CD4+ T cell responses following vaccination.

This chain uses TRBV5-8 with TRBJ2-1; 7 bases agree with TRBD1. This specimen consisted of peripheral blood, obtained in a trial of Ad26.COV2.S vaccine versus placebo. The TCR originated in a person between 18 and 59 years old who received the Ad26.COV2.S COVID-19 vaccine or a placebo. CDR3 in DNA: TGTGCCAGCAGCCGGACAGGAGTAGACTACAATGAGCAGTTCTTC. It is translated as CASSRTGVDYNEQFF.